These T cell receptor beta chains were read from a single sample in a study of blood T cell repertoires in COVID-19. Clones were sequenced by immunoSEQ multiplex PCR, and TCRdb holds only the in-frame ones, with some missing. The sample has 120,000 to 150,000 clones, approximately 89% seen once. The sample taken for sequencing was peripheral blood. Receptor source: a man aged 55 to 70 with active or convalescent COVID-19. Each CDR3 is given with its conserved first and last residue. D genes are given only for firm matches. The size field is filled for only some rows; it gives once, few, many or a size class.

>TRBV6-5|TRBJ2-7|NA|TRBD2
TGTGCCAGCAGTCCGAGGAAAGCGGGAGTTAGCGAGCAGTACTTC
CASSPRKAGVSEQYF
>TRBV4-1|TRBJ2-3|NA|TRBD2
TGCGCCAGCAGCCAAGTAACTAGCGGGGTGGGCACAGATACGCAGTATTTT
CASSQVTSGVGTDTQYF
>TRBV9|TRBJ2-2|medium-sized|TRBD2
TGTGCCAGCAGCCCTTCGGGGAGGGGTGCCGGGGAGCTGTTTTTT
CASSPSGRGAGELFF
>TRBV3-1/TRBV3-2|TRBJ2-7|NA|TRBD2
TGTGCCAGCAGCCCGTCAGGCGGGGGTTTCTACGAGCAGTACTTC
CASSPSGGGFYEQYF
>TRBV28|TRBJ1-2|NA|NA
TGTGCCAGCAGTTTCCGTGTTTTCTATGGCTACACCTTC
CASSFRVFYGYTF
>TRBV15|TRBJ2-7|NA|TRBD2
TGTGCCACCAGCAGATCTACTAGCGGCTCCTACGAGCAGTACTTC
CATSRSTSGSYEQYF
>TRBV25-1|TRBJ2-3|NA|TRBD2
TGTGCCAGCAGTCCTAGCGGGAAGACAGATACGCAGTATTTT
CASSPSGKTDTQYF
>TRBV11-2|TRBJ2-7|once|TRBD1
TGTGCCAGCAGCTTAGCAGGGGGTCAGTACTTC
CASSLAGGQYF
>TRBV6-5|TRBJ1-1|once|NA
TGTGCCAGCAGTCGCCCGACGGGGAACACTGAAGCTTTCTTT
CASSRPTGNTEAFF
>TRBV5-1|TRBJ2-6|NA|NA
TGCGCCAGCTCCGAGGCCTCTGGGGCCAACGTCCTGACTTTC
CASSEASGANVLTF
>TRBV20-1|TRBJ1-2|NA|NA
TGCAGTGCTAGTGTAGGGGGTCATGGCTACACCTTC
CSASVGGHGYTF